The sequence of this T cell receptor (beta chain) was determined in a study of T cells in Graves' hyperthyroidism and ophthalmopathy. Among ophthalmopathy patients, the Clinical Activity Score reached at least 3, the NOSPECS grade reached at least 4, and duration remained under 3 months. Thyroid ultrasound, orbital computed tomography, clinical symptoms, and serum thyroxine and TRAb underpinned diagnoses. Authors of the study amplified TCR beta CDR3 regions from RNA transcripts. First-round RT-PCR of the TCR CDR3 relied on the HTBI primer set. TCRdb re-called the multiplex PCR reads through MiXCR, storing one row per CDR3 protein. The table has some 490,000 distinct CDR3 sequences, about 16% seen once; the top ten hold approximately 30%. This CDR3 comprises 15 residues. The germline V gene has CDR1 LNHDA and CDR2 SQIVND (reference sequence). The V segment lost 0 bases and the J segment 2 bases; nucleotides outside the gene matches: 4.

Sequenced sample: blood. The chain has TRBV19 and TRBJ2-7, with 7 nucleotides matching TRBD1. This receptor was taken from a woman under 40 with Graves' ophthalmopathy. The CDR3 DNA reads as TGTGCCAGTAGTATAGATCACAGGGGTCCCTACGAGCAGTACTTC. It encodes CASSIDHRGPYEQYF.